The clone carrying this T cell receptor (beta chain) appeared a few times. These data are taken from a study of PD-1 blockade in mismatch repair-deficient tumors. Generated by immunoSEQ multiplex PCR, the TCRdb table keeps only in-frame clones and is missing some. The sample has about 51,000 clones, 78% seen once; the top ten hold about 3.5%. Germline V CDR1 and CDR2: SGHNT, YENEEA. Trimming left V 3 bases short and J 9 bases short, with 12 bases between. The CDR3 length is 13 residues. The chain uses TRBV11-3 and TRBJ2-1; D is perhaps TRBD2 (5 bases). The origin of this receptor is an adult with mismatch repair-deficient cancer. The source was peripheral blood, collected 4 weeks after starting pembrolizumab. In DNA, the CDR3 is TGTGCCAGCAGCTTTGCGAATCGGGGTGAGCAGTTCTTC. This sequence encodes CASSFANRGEQFF.